The 5 T cell receptor beta chains listed next were all sequenced from one sample in a study of T cell responses to AZD1222 COVID-19 vaccine. Clones were sequenced by immunoSEQ multiplex PCR, and TCRdb holds only the in-frame ones, with some missing. The sample carries 73,000 or so clones, approximately 89% recorded once. The source was peripheral blood, collected on day 0 of AZD1222 vaccination. These receptors all stem from an adult in good health.

This clone was detected only a few times. The rearrangement links TRBV30 to TRBJ1-1; 7 bases align to TRBD1. This CDR3 region has 14 residues. With 1 base clipped from V and 6 bases from J, the junction kept 8 bases outside the gene matches. Per germline, CDR1 GTSNPN and CDR2 SVGIG (reference sequence). CDR3 DNA: TGTGCCTGGAGTGGACAGGGCCTGGGGCCTGAAGCTTTCTTT. Protein sequence: CAWSGQGLGPEAFF.

This rearrangement joins TRBV21-1 to TRBJ2-1. TRBV21-1 is reported as a pseudogene. This CDR3 spans 15 amino acids. The CDR3 DNA sequence: TGTGCCAGCAGCACTGGGGGTAGATTGAACAATGAGCAGTTCTTC. It encodes CASSTGGRLNNEQFF.

The chain recombines TRBV3-1 (or the pseudogene TRBV3-2) with TRBJ2-2; D gene unclear. The CDR3 is made up of 19 amino acids. Trimming pared 0 bases from V and 0 bases from J, leaving 17 bases between. Germline values: CDR1 LGHDT, CDR2 YNNKEL (reference sequence). The CDR3 DNA is TGTGCCAGCAGCCAAGACCCCCCGCCGGTCCTAGCGAACACCGGGGAGCTGTTTTTT. This codes for CASSQDPPPVLANTGELFF.

This chain uses TRBV3-1 (or the pseudogene TRBV3-2) with TRBJ2-3; 7 bases are a match to TRBD2. Germline assignment: CDR1 LGHDT and CDR2 YNNKEL (reference sequence). The CDR3 covers 17 residues. V shed 4 bases and J 6 bases; nucleotides not matched to a gene: 16. For the CDR3, the DNA is TGTGCCAGCAGCCCAAGTAGGGCCGCGGGAGTTCGGGATACGCAGTATTTT. It translates to CASSPSRAAGVRDTQYF.

This chain uses TRBV18 with TRBJ2-3; 9 bases match TRBD2. Germline CDR1 KGHSH, CDR2 LQKENI. The V and J ends lost 3 bases and 6 bases, in that order; junction bases with no gene match: 7. CDR3 size: 15 residues. DNA for the CDR3: TGTGCCAGCTCACCGCCCAGCGGGAGGCGCGATACGCAGTATTTT. Its translation: CASSPPSGRRDTQYF.